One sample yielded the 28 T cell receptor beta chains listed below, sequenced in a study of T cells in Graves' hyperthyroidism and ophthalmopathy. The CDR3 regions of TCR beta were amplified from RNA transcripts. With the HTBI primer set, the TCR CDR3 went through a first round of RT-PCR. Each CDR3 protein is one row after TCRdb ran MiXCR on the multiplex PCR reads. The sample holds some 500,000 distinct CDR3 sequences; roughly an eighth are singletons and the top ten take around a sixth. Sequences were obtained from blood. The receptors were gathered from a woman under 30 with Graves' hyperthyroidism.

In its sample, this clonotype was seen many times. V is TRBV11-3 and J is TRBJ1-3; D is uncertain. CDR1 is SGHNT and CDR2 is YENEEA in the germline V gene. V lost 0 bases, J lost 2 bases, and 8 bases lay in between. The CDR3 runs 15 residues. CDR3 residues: CASSLELVAGNTIYF. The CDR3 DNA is TGTGCCAGCAGCTTAGAGTTAGTAGCTGGAAACACCATATATTTT.

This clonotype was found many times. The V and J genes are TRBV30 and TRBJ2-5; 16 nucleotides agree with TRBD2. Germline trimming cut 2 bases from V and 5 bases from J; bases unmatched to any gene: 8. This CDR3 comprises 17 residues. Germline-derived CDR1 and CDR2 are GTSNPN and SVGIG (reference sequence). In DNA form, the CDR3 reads TGTGCCTGGAGTCCGCTGGGACTAGCGGGAGGGGGTGAGACCCAGTACTTC. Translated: CAWSPLGLAGGGETQYF.

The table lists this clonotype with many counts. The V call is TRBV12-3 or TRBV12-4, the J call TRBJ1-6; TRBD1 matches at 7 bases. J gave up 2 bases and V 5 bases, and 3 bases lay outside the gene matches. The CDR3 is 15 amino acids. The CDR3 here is CASSHGTAYNSPLHF. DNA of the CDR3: TGTGCCAGCAGTCACGGGACAGCCTATAATTCACCCCTCCACTTT.

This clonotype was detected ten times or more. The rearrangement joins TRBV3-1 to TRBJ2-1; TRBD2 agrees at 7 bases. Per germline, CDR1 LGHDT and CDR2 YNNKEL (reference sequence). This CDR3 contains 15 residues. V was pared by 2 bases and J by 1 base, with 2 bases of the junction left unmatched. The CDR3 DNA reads TGTGCCAGCAGCCAATTGGGGGGGTCCTACAATGAGCAGTTCTTC. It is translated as CASSQLGGSYNEQFF.

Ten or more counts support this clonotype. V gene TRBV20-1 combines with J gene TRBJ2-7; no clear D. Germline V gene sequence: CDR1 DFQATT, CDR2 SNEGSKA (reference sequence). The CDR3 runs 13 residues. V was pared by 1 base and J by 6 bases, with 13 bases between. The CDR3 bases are TGCAGTGCTAGAGCCGAGCCGGGCGGCGAGCAGTACGTC. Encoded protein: CSARAEPGGEQYV.

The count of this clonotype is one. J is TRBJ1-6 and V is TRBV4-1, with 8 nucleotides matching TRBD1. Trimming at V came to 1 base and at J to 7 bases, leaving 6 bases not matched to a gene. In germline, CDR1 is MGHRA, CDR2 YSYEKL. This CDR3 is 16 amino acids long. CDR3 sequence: CASSQVQGAKNSPLHF. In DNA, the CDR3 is TGCGCCAGCAGCCAAGTTCAGGGGGCGAAGAATTCACCCCTCCACTTT.

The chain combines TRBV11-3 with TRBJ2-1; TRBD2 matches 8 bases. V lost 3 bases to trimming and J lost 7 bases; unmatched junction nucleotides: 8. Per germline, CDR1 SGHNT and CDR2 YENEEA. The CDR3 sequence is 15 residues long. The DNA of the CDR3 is TGTGCCAGCAGCTTCGAGGGACTAGACTCAAATGAGCAGTTCTTC. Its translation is CASSFEGLDSNEQFF.

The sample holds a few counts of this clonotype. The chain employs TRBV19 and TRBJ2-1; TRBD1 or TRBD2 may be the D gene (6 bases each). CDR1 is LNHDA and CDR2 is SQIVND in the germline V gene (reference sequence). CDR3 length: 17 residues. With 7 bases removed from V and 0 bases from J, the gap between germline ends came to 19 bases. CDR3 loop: CASKGEVRDSSYNEQFF. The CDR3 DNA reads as TGTGCCAGTAAGGGGGAGGTAAGGGACTCCTCCTACAATGAGCAGTTCTTC.

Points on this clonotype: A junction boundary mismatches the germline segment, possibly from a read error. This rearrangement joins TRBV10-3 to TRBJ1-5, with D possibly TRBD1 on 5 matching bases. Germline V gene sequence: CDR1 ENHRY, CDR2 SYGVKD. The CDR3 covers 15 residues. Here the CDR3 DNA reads TGTGCCGCCTCGGCTGGGGGGTATAGCAATCAGCCCCAGCGTTTT. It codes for CAASAGGYSNQPQRF.

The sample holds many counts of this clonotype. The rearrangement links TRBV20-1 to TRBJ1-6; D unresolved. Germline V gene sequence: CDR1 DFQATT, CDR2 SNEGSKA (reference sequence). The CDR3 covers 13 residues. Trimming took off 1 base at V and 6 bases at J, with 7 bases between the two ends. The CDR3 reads CSARAGVNSPLHF. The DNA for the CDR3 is TGCAGTGCTAGAGCCGGGGTTAATTCACCCCTCCACTTT.

DNA of the CDR3: TGCAGTGCTAGAGGAGTGAGCTCCTACAATGAGCAGTTCTTC. The encoded protein is CSARGVSSYNEQFF. The chain combines TRBV20-1 with TRBJ2-1; D not certain. V lost 1 base and J lost 0, with 7 bases in between. CDR3 length: 14 amino acids. Germline assignment: CDR1 DFQATT and CDR2 SNEGSKA (reference sequence).

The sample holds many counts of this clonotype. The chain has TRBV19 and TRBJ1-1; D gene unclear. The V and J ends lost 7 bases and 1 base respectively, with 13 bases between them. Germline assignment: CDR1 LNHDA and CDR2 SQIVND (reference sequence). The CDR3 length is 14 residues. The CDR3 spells CASKSRRTNTEAFF. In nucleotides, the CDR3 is TGTGCCAGTAAGAGTCGCAGGACGAACACTGAAGCTTTCTTT.

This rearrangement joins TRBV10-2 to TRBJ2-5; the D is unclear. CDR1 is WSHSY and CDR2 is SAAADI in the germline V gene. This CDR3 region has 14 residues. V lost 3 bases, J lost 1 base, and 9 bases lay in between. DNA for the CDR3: TGCGCCAGCAGTGACTGGCGGACCCAAGAGACCCAGTACTTC. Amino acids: CASSDWRTQETQYF.

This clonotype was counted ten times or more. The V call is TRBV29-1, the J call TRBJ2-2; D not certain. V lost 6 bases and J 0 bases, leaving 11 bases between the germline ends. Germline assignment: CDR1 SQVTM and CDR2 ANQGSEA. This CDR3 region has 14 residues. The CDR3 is CSVSSTANTGELFF. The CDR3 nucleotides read TGCAGCGTGAGCAGCACCGCGAACACCGGGGAGCTGTTTTTT.

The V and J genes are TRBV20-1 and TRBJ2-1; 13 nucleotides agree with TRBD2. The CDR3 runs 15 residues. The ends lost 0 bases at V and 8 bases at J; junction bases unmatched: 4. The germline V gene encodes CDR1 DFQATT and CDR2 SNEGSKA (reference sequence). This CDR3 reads CSARDGTSGRDEQFF. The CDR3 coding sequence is TGCAGTGCTAGAGATGGAACTAGCGGGAGGGATGAGCAGTTCTTC.

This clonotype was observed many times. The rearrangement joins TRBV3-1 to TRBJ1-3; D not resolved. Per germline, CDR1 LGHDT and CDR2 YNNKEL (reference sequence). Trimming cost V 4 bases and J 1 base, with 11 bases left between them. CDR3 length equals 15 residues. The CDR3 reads CASSPRTGSGNTIYF. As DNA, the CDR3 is TGTGCCAGCAGCCCCCGGACCGGGTCTGGAAACACCATATATTTT.

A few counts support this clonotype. CDR3 amino acids: CASSSDRWGRVLGYTF. In DNA form, the CDR3 reads TGCGCCAGCAGCTCGGACAGATGGGGGAGAGTTCTTGGCTACACCTTC. The chain carries TRBV5-1 and TRBJ1-2; the D gene is possibly TRBD1 (6 bases). V lost 3 bases and J lost 7, with 22 bases in between. Germline V gives CDR1 SGHRS, CDR2 YFSETQ. The CDR3 length is 16 residues.

The CDR3 coding sequence is TGCAGTGCAACCCGACAGGGGAGCTCCTATAATTCACCCCTCCACTTT. Translating it yields CSATRQGSSYNSPLHF. V gene TRBV20-1 combines with J gene TRBJ1-6; 8 nucleotides agree with TRBD1. This CDR3 contains 16 residues. CDR1 DFQATT and CDR2 SNEGSKA come from the germline V gene (reference sequence). Trimming at V came to 6 bases and at J to 0 bases, leaving 7 bases not matched to a gene.

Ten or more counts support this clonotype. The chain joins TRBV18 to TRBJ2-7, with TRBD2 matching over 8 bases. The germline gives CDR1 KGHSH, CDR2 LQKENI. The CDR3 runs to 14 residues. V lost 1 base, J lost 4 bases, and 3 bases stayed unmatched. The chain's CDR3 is CASSPRTGGYEQYF. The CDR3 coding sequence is TGTGCCAGCTCACCACGAACGGGGGGGTACGAGCAGTACTTC.

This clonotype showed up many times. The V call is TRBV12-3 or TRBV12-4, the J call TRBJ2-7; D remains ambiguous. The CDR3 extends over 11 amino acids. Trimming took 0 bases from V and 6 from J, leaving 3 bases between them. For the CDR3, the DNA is TGTGCCAGCAGTTTAGCGCTCGAGCAGTACTTC. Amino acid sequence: CASSLALEQYF.

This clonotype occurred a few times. For the CDR3, the DNA is TGTGCCAGTAGTATAAGGCGGGATCAGCCCCAGCATTTT. Its translation: CASSIRRDQPQHF. J is TRBJ1-5 and V is TRBV19; D is unresolved. The V end lost 2 bases, the J end lost 5 bases, and 7 bases lay between the germline ends. The CDR3 loop spans 13 amino acids. CDR1 is LNHDA and CDR2 is SQIVND in the germline V gene (reference sequence).

For the CDR3, the DNA is TGTGCCAGCAGCTTAGGAGAGGGTATCGACGAGCAGTACTTC. This sequence encodes CASSLGEGIDEQYF. The chain links TRBV7-9 to TRBJ2-7; possible D gene TRBD2, 5 bases. The germline V and J ends were trimmed by 1 base and 5 bases, with 12 bases remaining between them. In germline, CDR1 is SEHNR, CDR2 FQNEAQ (reference sequence). There are 14 residues in the CDR3.

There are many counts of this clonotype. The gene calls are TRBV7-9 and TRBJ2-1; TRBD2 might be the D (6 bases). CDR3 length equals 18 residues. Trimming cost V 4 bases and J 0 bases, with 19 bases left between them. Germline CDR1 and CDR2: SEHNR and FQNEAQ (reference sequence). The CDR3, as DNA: TGTGCCAGCAGCTCCAAGGGAGGCATCGGATTCTCCTACAATGAGCAGTTCTTC. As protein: CASSSKGGIGFSYNEQFF.

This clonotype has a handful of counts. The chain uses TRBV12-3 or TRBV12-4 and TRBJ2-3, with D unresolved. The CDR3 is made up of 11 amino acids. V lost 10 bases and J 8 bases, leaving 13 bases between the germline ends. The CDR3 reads CATAESSTQYF. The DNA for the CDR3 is TGTGCCACCGCCGAGAGTAGTACGCAGTATTTT.

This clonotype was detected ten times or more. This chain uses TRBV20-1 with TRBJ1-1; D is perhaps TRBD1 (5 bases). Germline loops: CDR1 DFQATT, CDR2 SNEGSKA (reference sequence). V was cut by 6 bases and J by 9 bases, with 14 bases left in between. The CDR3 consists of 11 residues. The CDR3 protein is CSATTGTQAFF. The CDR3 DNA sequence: TGCAGTGCGACAACGGGGACCCAAGCTTTCTTT.

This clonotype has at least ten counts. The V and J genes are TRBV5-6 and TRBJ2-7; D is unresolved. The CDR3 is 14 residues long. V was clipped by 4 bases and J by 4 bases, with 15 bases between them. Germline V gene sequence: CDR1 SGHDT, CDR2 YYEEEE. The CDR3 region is CASSVRLDGYEQYV. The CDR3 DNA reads TGTGCCAGCAGCGTACGCCTCGACGGATACGAGCAGTACGTC.

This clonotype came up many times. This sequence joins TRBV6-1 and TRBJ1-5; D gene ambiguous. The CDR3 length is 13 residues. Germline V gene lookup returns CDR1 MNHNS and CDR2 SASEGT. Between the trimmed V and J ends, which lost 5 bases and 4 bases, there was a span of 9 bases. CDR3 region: CASSSRENQPQHF. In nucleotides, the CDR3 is TGTGCCAGCAGTTCCCGGGAAAATCAGCCCCAGCATTTT.

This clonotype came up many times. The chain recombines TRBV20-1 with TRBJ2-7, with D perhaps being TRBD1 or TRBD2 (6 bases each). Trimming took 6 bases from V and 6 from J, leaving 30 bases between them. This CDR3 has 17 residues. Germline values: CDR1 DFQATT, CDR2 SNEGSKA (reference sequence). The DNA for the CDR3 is TGCAGTGCCGAAAAAGGCTTGTGGGGGGCAGAAACCAGCGAGCAGTACTTC. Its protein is CSAEKGLWGAETSEQYF.